Given below is one T cell receptor (beta chain) in context. The source of the sample is a study of blood T cell repertoires in COVID-19. The CDR3 spans 16 residues. In germline, CDR1 is SGHVS, CDR2 FQNEAQ. V lost 7 bases, J lost 2 bases, and 12 bases stayed unmatched. Allocation to cohorts depended on clinical history reported by the participants. The recovered donors of Cohort 3 showed two negative PCRs, clearance, or symptom resolution. Authors' data handling: Estimation of nucleated cell counts was performed using reference gene primer amplification. Profiled with immunoSEQ multiplex PCR; TCRdb holds only in-frame clones, not every one. V and J calls and clone size are as listed in that table; D and trimming were resolved from the DNA. The sample includes 250,000 or so clones, approximately 90% of them seen just once.

The material sequenced was PBMCs or T cells enriched from blood (not recorded which). This chain links TRBV7-8 with TRBJ2-5; 8 bases are a match to TRBD2. The receptor was isolated from a man aged 25-45 years who had recovered from COVID-19. The CDR3 here is CASIIFPGLGQETQYF. The CDR3 DNA is TGTGCCAGCATCATTTTCCCGGGACTAGGGCAAGAGACCCAGTACTTC.